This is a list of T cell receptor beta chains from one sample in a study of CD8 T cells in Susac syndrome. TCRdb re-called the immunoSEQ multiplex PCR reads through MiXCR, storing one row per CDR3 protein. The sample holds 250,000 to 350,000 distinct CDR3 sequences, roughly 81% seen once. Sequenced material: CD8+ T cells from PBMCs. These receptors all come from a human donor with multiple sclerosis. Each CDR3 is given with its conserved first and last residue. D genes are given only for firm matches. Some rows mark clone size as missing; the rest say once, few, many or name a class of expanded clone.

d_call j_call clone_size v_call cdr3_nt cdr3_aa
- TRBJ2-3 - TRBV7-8 TGTGCCAGCAGCTCCCAGACTGTTACAGATACGCAGTATTTT CASSSQTVTDTQYF
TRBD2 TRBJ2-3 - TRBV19 TGTGCCAGTGGGACTAGCGGGAGCCCTATAGATACGCAGTATTTT CASGTSGSPIDTQYF
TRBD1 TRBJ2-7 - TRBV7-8 TGTGCCATCCTGACAGGGGTCGCTGGCGAGCGGTACTTC CAILTGVAGERYF
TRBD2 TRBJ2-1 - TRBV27 TGTGCCAGCAGTTTTCTAGCGGGAGTGGATGAGCAGTTCTTC CASSFLAGVDEQFF
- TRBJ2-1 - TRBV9 TGTGCCAGCAGCTCGTCTGTCGACAGGACCCTCTACAATGAGCAGTTCTTC CASSSSVDRTLYNEQFF
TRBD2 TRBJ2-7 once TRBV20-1 TGCAGTGCTAGAGATCTGAGCGGGAGTTACGGCGAGCAGTACTTC CSARDLSGSYGEQYF
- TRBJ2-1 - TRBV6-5 TGTGCCAGCGGAGGGACCATTTCCGATGAGCAGTTCTTC CASGGTISDEQFF
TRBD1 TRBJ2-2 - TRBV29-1 TGCAGCGTTGAAGTCGGGACAGCTTACACCGGGGAGCTGTTTTTT CSVEVGTAYTGELFF
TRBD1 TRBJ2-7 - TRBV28 TGTGCCAGCAGTATCCGACAGGGAAGCGACGAGCAGTACTTC CASSIRQGSDEQYF
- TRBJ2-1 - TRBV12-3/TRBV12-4 TGTGCCAGCAGTTTTAATGGGGGGCGGGAGCAGTTCTTC CASSFNGGREQFF
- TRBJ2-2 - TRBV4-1 TGCGCCAGCAGCCAAGAACAGCGACCCACCGGGGAGCTGTTTTTT CASSQEQRPTGELFF
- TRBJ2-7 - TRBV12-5 TGTGCTAGTGGTTTGGGCCCCCGGCCGAAAACTCCCTACGAGCAGTACTTC CASGLGPRPKTPYEQYF
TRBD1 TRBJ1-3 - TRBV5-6 TGTGCCAGCAGCTTGGCCGGACAGGATAAGATCTCTGGAAACACCATATATTTT CASSLAGQDKISGNTIYF
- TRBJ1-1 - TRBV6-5 TGTGCCAGCAGTTACAAGGGTGGGTACATGAACACTGAAGCTTTCTTT CASSYKGGYMNTEAFF
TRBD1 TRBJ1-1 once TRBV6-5 TGTGCCAGCAGCAATACAGGGGAAGCCACTGAAGCTTTCTTT CASSNTGEATEAFF
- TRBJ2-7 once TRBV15 TGTGCCACCAGCAACGACCCGGGAAGCTACGAGCAGTACTTC CATSNDPGSYEQYF
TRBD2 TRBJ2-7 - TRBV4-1 TGCGCCAGCAGCCCTCGGACTAGCGGACCCTCCTACGAGCAGTACTTC CASSPRTSGPSYEQYF
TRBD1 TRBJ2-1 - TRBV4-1 TGCGCCAGCAGCCAAGGACCGGGACAGGCCTACAATGAGCAGTTCTTC CASSQGPGQAYNEQFF
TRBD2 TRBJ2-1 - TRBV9 TGTGCCAGCAGCGCTAGCGGGAGCGTCTACAATGAGCAGTTCTTC CASSASGSVYNEQFF
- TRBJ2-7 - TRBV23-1 TGCGCCAGCAGTCAATCGATACAGTGCGAAGAGATTCGGTTGCACTACTTC CASSQSIQCEEIRLHYF
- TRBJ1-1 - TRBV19 TGTGCCAGTAGTATAAACATACAGAACACTGAAGCTTTCTTT CASSINIQNTEAFF
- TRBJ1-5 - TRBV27 TGTGCCAGCAGTCCTTCCGGGGGGGGTCCCAATCAGCCCCAGCATTTT CASSPSGGGPNQPQHF
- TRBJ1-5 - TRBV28 TGTGCCAGCAGTCTTTCCTGGGACTTCAGGGTATACCAGCCCCAGCATTTT CASSLSWDFRVYQPQHF
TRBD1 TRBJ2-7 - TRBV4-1 TGCGCCAGCAGCCACGGGACAGGTAACAGCGAGCAGTACTTC CASSHGTGNSEQYF
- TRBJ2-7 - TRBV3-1 TGTGCCAGCAGTACGGGGTTCTACGAGCAGTACTTC CASSTGFYEQYF
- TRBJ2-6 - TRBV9 TGTGCCAGCAGCGTAGCCCGGAGCTCTGGGGCCAACGTCCTGACTTTC CASSVARSSGANVLTF
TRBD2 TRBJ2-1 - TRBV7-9 TGTGCCAGCAGCTCAGGGACTATCCTGAATGAGCAGTTCTTC CASSSGTILNEQFF
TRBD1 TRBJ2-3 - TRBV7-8 TGTGCCAGCAGCTTAGCGGCCGGGACAGGGATTGGCACAGATACGCAGTATTTT CASSLAAGTGIGTDTQYF
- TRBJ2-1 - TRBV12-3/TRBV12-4 TGTGCCAGCAGCCTAGCCGGAGCGACTAATGAGCAGTTCTTC CASSLAGATNEQFF
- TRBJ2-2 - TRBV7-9 TGTGCCAGCAGCTCCGACTTGAACACCGGGGAGCTGTTTTTT CASSSDLNTGELFF
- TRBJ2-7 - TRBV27 TGTGCCAGCAGCCCTTCAGGCGGGGATCATTCCTACGAGCAGTACTTC CASSPSGGDHSYEQYF
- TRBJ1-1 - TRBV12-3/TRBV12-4 TGTGCCAGCAGTTTCGCAGAAATTGAAGCTTTCTTT CASSFAEIEAFF
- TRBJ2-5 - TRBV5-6 TGTGCCAGCAGTTTTGAGGGCGGGGTTGTTGAGACCCAGTACTTC CASSFEGGVVETQYF
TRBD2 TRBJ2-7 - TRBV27 TGTGCCAGCAGGCCAACTAGCGGGGGATCCTACGAGCAGTACTTC CASRPTSGGSYEQYF
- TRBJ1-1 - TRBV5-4 TGTGCCAGCAGCTTGGACGGATTTGGGAACACTGAAGCTTTCTTT CASSLDGFGNTEAFF
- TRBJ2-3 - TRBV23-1 TGCGCCACCAGCGGCAGGACCACAGATACGCAGTATTTT CATSGRTTDTQYF
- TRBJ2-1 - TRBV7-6 TGTGCCAGCAGCTCGATTAGACCAGACAATGAGCAGTTCTTC CASSSIRPDNEQFF
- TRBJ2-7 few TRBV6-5 TGTGCCAGCAGTAAGGAGTCCTACGAGCAGTACTTC CASSKESYEQYF
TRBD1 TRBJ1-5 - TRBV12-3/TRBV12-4 TGTGCCAGCAGTCCCGGGACAGGGGGAGTCAATCAGCCCCAGCATTTT CASSPGTGGVNQPQHF
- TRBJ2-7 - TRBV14 TGTGCCAGCAGCCCCCCCGGGACTCTACAGGGCGAGCAGTACTTC CASSPPGTLQGEQYF
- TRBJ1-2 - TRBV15 TGTGCCACCTTCGGGATCCTGAGGGTAGGGTATGGCTACACCTTC CATFGILRVGYGYTF
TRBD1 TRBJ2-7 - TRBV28 TGTGCCAGCAGTTTCTACAGCCCCAGGACAGGGACACACTACGAGCAGTACTTC CASSFYSPRTGTHYEQYF
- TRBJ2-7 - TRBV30 TGTGCCTGGAGCGCCGTTACTACCCCCTACGAGCAGTACTTC CAWSAVTTPYEQYF
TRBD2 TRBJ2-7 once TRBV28 TGTGCCAGCGGCCTAGCGGGAGAAGGCTACGAGCAGTACTTC CASGLAGEGYEQYF